Shown below are 15 T cell receptor beta chains from a single sample sequenced in a study of blood T cell repertoires in COVID-19. Using immunoSEQ multiplex PCR, the repertoire was profiled, and TCRdb retains in-frame clones only, with some absent. The sample carries around 200,000 clones, approximately 81% recorded once. The source material was peripheral blood. The receptor source for this set is a woman aged 80 or older with acute or convalescent COVID-19.

The chain couples TRBV19 to TRBJ1-1; D is perhaps TRBD1 (5 bases). Trimming cost V 7 bases and J 0 bases, with 15 bases left between them. CDR1 and CDR2 from the germline V gene are LNHDA and SQIVND (reference sequence). This CDR3 is built from 15 residues. The CDR3 sequence is CASKRQLLMNTEAFF. Written as DNA, the CDR3 is TGTGCCAGTAAGAGACAGCTTCTCATGAACACTGAAGCTTTCTTT.

This clone was seen just once. The CDR3 spells CASSLSGLLIEQYF. In DNA form, the CDR3 reads TGTGCCAGCAGTCTCTCTGGACTCCTGATTGAGCAGTACTTC. V and J are TRBV7-2 and TRBJ2-7, with D possibly TRBD2 on 5 matching bases. CDR1 and CDR2 (germline): SGHTA, FQGNSA. The CDR3 is 14 residues long. V dropped 6 bases and J dropped 7 bases, with 19 bases sitting between them.

This chain links TRBV28 with TRBJ2-5; D might be TRBD2 (5 bases). Germline loops: CDR1 MDHEN, CDR2 SYDVKM. This CDR3 has 13 amino acids. The V gene lost 7 bases and the J gene lost 2 bases, with 11 bases spanning the gap. CDR3 loop: CASIRGRQETQYF. The DNA of the CDR3 is TGTGCCAGCATCCGGGGAAGGCAAGAGACCCAGTACTTC.

This rearrangement joins TRBV18 to TRBJ2-7; 14 bases are a match to TRBD2. Germline V lookup: CDR1 KGHSH, CDR2 LQKENI. V trimming: 6 bases; J trimming: 4 bases; junction bases outside the gene matches: 5. The CDR3 has 15 residues. The CDR3 bases are TGTGCCAGCTCTCCCGGGACTAGCGGGAGTTACGAGCAGTACTTC. The encoded protein is CASSPGTSGSYEQYF.

The CDR3 spells CATSRDLEREQYF. The CDR3 nucleotides are TGTGCCACCAGCAGAGATTTAGAGCGCGAGCAGTACTTC. This chain connects TRBV15 to TRBJ2-7; D remains unclear. Trimming removed 0 bases at V and 6 bases at J, with 9 bases between. The CDR3 is made up of 13 amino acids. The V gene's germline CDR1 is LNHNV and CDR2 YYDKDF (reference sequence).

This chain joins TRBV19 and TRBJ2-7, with 10 bases identical to TRBD1. CDR1 and CDR2 from the germline V gene are LNHDA and SQIVND (reference sequence). The CDR3 contains 15 residues. With V trimmed by 4 bases and J by 3 bases, 6 bases remained unmatched. Here the CDR3 reads CASSRQGASRYEQYF. CDR3 nucleotide sequence: TGTGCCAGTAGTAGACAGGGGGCGAGTCGCTACGAGCAGTACTTC.

This clone was detected a few times. The CDR3 coding sequence is TGCGCCAGCACGTATTGGAGCCGCCCCACAGATACGCAGTATTTT. Translated: CASTYWSRPTDTQYF. This sequence joins TRBV5-1 and TRBJ2-3, with unresolved D. Deletions cut 6 bases from V and 2 bases from J, with 16 bases between. CDR3 length equals 15 residues. Germline V lookup: CDR1 SGHRS, CDR2 YFSETQ.

CDR3 coding DNA: TGTGCCATCAGTAGGGGGCAGCAAGAGACCCAGTACTTC. Protein product: CAISRGQQETQYF. V and J are TRBV10-3 and TRBJ2-5; TRBD1 matches at 7 bases. Germline assignment: CDR1 ENHRY and CDR2 SYGVKD. This CDR3 contains 13 residues. V dropped 5 bases and J dropped 2; count of bases not matched to a gene: 2.

The table lists this clone with a few counts. V and J are TRBV6-5 and TRBJ1-5; TRBD1 might be the D (5 bases). V lost 8 bases to trimming and J lost 3 bases, with 14 bases between them. The CDR3 is made up of 14 amino acids. Germline CDR1 MNHEY, CDR2 SVGAGI. The CDR3: CASRRAGINQPQHF. CDR3 DNA sequence: TGTGCCAGCCGTAGGGCAGGGATCAATCAGCCCCAGCATTTT.

This clone was observed a few times. The J gene is TRBJ2-7, the V gene TRBV5-1; D might be TRBD2 (6 bases). This CDR3 region has 12 residues. Germline V gives CDR1 SGHRS, CDR2 YFSETQ. V shed 4 bases and J shed 7 bases, with 12 bases lying between them. This CDR3 reads CASSPTAGEQYF. As DNA, the CDR3 is TGCGCCAGCAGCCCCACCGCGGGAGAGCAGTACTTC.

The V gene is TRBV10-3, the J gene TRBJ2-7; 7 positions agree with TRBD1. This CDR3 region has 15 residues. V lost 9 bases and J lost 2; bases outside the gene matches: 13. Germline CDR1 reads ENHRY; CDR2 reads SYGVKD. The CDR3 sequence is CAMSRDRIPTYEQYF. The CDR3 DNA is TGTGCCATGTCCCGGGACAGAATTCCTACCTACGAGCAGTACTTC.

This clone has a single count. The rearrangement links TRBV19 to TRBJ1-5; no clear D. This CDR3 is built from 18 residues. V lost 7 bases to trimming and J lost 1 base, with 23 bases between them. Germline V lookup: CDR1 LNHDA, CDR2 SQIVND (reference sequence). The DNA for the CDR3 is TGTGCCAGTACTCCCTGGGGAGATGCGGGTTTAAGCAATCAGCCCCAGCATTTT. Amino acids: CASTPWGDAGLSNQPQHF.

This sequence joins TRBV2 and TRBJ1-1; the D gene is possibly TRBD1 (5 bases). The CDR3 runs 14 residues. CDR1 is SNHLY and CDR2 is FYNNEI in the germline V gene. Trimming took off 7 bases at V and 1 base at J, with 13 bases between the two ends. CDR3 sequence: CASTGSVSNTEAFF. In nucleotides, the CDR3 is TGTGCCAGCACAGGGTCCGTCTCGAACACTGAAGCTTTCTTT.

The chain employs TRBV5-8 and TRBJ1-2; perhaps TRBD1 as D (5 bases). The CDR3 extends over 13 amino acids. Germline CDR1 reads SGHTS; CDR2 reads YDEGEE. V lost 4 bases to trimming and J lost 3 bases, with 10 bases between them. The CDR3 nucleotides are TGTGCCAGCAGCCACCAGGGCTACTATGGCTACACCTTC. This gives the protein CASSHQGYYGYTF. The complete variable domain, with remaining parts taken from reference TRBV5-8 and TRBJ1-2, reads EAGVTQSPTHLIKTRGQQATLRCSPISGHTSVYWYQQALGLGLQFLLWYDEGEERNRGNFPPRFSGRQFPNYSSELNVNALELEDSALYLCASSHQGYYGYTFGSGTRLTVV.

The rearrangement joins TRBV5-1 to TRBJ1-2; possible D gene TRBD1, 6 bases. Germline V gene data show CDR1 as SGHRS and CDR2 as YFSETQ. V was shortened by 6 bases and J by 4 bases, with 16 bases between the two germline ends. The CDR3 sequence is 14 residues long. The CDR3 nucleotides read TGCGCCAGCACGGCGCTGGGGGGGGCCTATGGCTACACCTTC. This translates into CASTALGGAYGYTF.